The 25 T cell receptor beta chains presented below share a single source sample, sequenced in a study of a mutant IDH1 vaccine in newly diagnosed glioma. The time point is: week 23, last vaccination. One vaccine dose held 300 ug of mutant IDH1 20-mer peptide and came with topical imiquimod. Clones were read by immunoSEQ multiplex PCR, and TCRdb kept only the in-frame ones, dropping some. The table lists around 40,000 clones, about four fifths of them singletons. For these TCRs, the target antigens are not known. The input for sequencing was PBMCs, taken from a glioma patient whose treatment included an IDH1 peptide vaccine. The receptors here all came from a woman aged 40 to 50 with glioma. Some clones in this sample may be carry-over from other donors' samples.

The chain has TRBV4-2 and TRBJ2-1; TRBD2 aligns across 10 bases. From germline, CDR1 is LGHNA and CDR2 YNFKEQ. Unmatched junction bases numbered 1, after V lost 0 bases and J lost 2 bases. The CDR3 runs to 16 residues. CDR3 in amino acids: CASSQETSGPYNEQFF. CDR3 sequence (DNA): TGTGCCAGCAGCCAAGAGACTAGCGGGCCCTACAATGAGCAGTTCTTC.

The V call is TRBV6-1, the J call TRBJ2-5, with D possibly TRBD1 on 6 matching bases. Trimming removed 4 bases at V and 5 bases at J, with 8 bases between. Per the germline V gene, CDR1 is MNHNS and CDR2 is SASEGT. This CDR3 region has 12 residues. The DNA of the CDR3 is TGTGCCAGCAGTGGGGGGCGGGAGACCCAGTACTTC. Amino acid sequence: CASSGGRETQYF.

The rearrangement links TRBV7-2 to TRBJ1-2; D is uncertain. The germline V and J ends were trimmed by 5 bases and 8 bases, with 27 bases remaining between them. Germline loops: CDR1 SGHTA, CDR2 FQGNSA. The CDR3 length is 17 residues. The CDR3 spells CASSRVSRAVGLGGYTF. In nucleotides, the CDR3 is TGTGCCAGCAGCCGTGTTAGTAGGGCCGTAGGACTGGGGGGCTACACCTTC.

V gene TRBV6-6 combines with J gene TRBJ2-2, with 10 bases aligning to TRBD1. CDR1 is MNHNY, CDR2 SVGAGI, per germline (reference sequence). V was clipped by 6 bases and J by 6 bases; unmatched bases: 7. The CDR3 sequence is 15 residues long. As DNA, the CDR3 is TGTGCCAGCAGACCAAGGACAGGGGGAGCCGGGGAGCTGTTTTTT. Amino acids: CASRPRTGGAGELFF.

CDR3 region: CASSGLGGGSSTDTQYF. CDR3 in DNA: TGTGCCAGCAGCGGCCTCGGAGGGGGTTCTAGCACAGATACGCAGTATTTT. This chain uses TRBV25-1 with TRBJ2-3; D might be TRBD1 or TRBD2, each matching 6 bases. The CDR3 consists of 17 residues. V shed 6 bases and J shed 0 bases, with 19 bases lying between them. In germline, CDR1 is MGHDK, CDR2 SYGVNS.

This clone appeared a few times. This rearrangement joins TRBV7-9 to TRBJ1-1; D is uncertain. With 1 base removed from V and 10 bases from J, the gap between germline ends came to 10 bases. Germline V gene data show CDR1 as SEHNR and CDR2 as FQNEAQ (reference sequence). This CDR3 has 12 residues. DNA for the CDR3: TGTGCCAGCAGCTTAGACTGGACGGGAGCTTTCTTT. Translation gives CASSLDWTGAFF.

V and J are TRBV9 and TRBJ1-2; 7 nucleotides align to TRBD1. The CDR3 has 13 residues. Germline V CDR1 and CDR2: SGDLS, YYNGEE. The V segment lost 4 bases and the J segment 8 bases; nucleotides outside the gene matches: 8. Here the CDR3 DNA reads TGTGCCAGCAGCCTCACAGGGGAGGGGGGCTACACCTTC. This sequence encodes CASSLTGEGGYTF.

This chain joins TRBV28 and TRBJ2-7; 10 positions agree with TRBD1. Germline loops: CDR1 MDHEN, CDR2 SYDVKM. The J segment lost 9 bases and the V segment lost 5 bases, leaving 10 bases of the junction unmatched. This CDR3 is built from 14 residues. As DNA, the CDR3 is TGTGCCAGCAGTGGGGACAGGGGACCGTGGGGGCAGTACTTC. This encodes CASSGDRGPWGQYF.

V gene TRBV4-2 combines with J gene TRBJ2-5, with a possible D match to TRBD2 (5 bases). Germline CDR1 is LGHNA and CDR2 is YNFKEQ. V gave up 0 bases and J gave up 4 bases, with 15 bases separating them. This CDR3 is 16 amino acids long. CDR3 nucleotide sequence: TGTGCCAGCAGCCAAGAGGGAGACTTAGTGGGAGAGACCCAGTACTTC. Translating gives CASSQEGDLVGETQYF.

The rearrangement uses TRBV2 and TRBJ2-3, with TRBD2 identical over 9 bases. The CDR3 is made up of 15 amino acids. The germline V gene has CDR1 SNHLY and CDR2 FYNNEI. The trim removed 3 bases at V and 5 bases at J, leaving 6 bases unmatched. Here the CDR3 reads CASSEGRGGVDTQYF. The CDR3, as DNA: TGTGCCAGCAGTGAGGGGCGGGGGGGAGTAGATACGCAGTATTTT. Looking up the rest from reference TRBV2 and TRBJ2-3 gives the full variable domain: EPEVTQTPSHQVTQMGQEVILRCVPISNHLYFYWYRQILGQKVEFLVSFYNNEISEKSEIFDDQFSVERPDGSNFTLKIRSTKLEDSAMYFCASSEGRGGVDTQYFGPGTRLTVL.

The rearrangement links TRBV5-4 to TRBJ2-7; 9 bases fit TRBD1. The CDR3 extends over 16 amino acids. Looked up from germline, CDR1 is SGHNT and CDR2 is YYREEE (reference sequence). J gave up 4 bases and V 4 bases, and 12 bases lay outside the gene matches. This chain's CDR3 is CASSTGTGSFAYEQYF. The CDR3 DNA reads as TGTGCCAGCAGCACCGGGACAGGGAGCTTCGCATACGAGCAGTACTTC.

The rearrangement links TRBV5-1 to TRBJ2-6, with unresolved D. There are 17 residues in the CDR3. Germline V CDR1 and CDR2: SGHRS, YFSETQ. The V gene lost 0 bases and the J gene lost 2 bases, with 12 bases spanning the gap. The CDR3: CASSLGRVGTGANVLTF. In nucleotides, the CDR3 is TGCGCCAGCAGCTTGGGACGGGTGGGCACTGGGGCCAACGTCCTGACTTTC.

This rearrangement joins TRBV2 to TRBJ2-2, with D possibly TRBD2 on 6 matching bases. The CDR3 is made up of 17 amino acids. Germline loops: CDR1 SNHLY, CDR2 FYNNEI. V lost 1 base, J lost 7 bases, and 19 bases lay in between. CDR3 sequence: CASSEEGLGKWSGELFF. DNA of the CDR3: TGTGCCAGCAGTGAAGAGGGACTCGGAAAGTGGAGCGGGGAGCTGTTTTTT.

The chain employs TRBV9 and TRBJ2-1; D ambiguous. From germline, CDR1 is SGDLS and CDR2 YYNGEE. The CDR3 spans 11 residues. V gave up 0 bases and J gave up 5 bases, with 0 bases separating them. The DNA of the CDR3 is TGTGCCAGCAGCGTAGACAATGAGCAGTTCTTC. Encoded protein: CASSVDNEQFF.

CDR3 DNA sequence: TGTGCCAGCAGTGGGCTAGCGGGTTATGAGCAGTTCTTC. It is translated as CASSGLAGYEQFF. V and J are TRBV2 and TRBJ2-1, with 8 bases identical to TRBD2. CDR3 size: 13 residues. V dropped 4 bases and J dropped 8; count of bases not matched to a gene: 4. Germline CDR1 and CDR2: SNHLY and FYNNEI. Using reference TRBV2 and TRBJ2-1 for the parts outside the CDR3, the full variable domain is EPEVTQTPSHQVTQMGQEVILRCVPISNHLYFYWYRQILGQKVEFLVSFYNNEISEKSEIFDDQFSVERPDGSNFTLKIRSTKLEDSAMYFCASSGLAGYEQFFGPGTRLTVL.

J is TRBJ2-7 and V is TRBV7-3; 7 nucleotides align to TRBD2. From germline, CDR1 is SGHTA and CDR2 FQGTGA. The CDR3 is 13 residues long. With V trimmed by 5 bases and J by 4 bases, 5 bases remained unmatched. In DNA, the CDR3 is TGTGCCAGCAGCCAAAACGGGAGGTACGAGCAGTACTTC. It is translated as CASSQNGRYEQYF. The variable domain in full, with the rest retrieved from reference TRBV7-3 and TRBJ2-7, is GAGVSQTPSNKVTEKGKYVELRCDPISGHTALYWYRQSLGQGPEFLIYFQGTGAADDSGLPNDRFFAVRPEGSVSTLKIQRTERGDSAVYLCASSQNGRYEQYFGPGTRLTVT.

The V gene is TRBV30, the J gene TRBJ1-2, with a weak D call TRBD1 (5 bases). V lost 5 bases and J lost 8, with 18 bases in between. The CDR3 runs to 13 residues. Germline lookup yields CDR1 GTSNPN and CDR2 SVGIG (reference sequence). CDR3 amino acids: CAWGRDGPRGYTF. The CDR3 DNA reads TGTGCCTGGGGGAGGGACGGGCCTAGGGGCTACACCTTC.

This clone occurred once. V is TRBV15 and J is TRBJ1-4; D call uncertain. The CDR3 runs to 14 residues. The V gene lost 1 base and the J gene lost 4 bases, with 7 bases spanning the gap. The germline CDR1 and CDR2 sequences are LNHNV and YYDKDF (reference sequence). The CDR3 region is CATSRGDYNEKLFF. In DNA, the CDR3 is TGTGCCACCAGCAGAGGAGATTATAATGAAAAACTGTTTTTT.

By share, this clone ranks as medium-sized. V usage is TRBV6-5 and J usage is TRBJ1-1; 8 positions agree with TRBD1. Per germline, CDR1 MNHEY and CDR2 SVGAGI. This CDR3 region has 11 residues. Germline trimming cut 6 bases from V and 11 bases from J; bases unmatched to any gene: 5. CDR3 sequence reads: CASSPGGRAFF. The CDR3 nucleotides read TGTGCCAGCAGCCCAGGGGGCAGGGCTTTCTTT.

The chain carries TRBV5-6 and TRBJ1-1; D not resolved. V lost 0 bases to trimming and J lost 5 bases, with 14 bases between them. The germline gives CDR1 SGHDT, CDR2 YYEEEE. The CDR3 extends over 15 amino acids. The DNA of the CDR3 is TGTGCCAGCAGCTTGGTCCCGGCTCTTGCGACTGAAGCTTTCTTT. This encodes CASSLVPALATEAFF.

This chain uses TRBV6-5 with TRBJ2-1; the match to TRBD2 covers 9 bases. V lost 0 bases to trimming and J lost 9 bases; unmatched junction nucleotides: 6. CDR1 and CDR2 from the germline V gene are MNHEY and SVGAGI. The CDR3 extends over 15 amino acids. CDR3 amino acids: CASSYSAGGRGEQFF. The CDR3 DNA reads TGTGCCAGCAGTTACTCGGCGGGGGGGCGGGGTGAGCAGTTCTTC.

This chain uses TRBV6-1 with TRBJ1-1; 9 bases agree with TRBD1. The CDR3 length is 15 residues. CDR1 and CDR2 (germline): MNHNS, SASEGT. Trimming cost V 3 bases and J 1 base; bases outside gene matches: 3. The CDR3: CASSEQQGANTEAFF. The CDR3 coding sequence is TGTGCCAGCAGTGAGCAACAGGGGGCGAACACTGAAGCTTTCTTT.

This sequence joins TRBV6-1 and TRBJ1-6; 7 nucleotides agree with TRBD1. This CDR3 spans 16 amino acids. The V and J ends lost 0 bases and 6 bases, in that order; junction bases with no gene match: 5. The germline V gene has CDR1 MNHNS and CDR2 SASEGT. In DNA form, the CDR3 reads TGTGCCAGCAGTGAAGCGAGGGGGCCGGGTAATTCACCCCTCCACTTT. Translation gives CASSEARGPGNSPLHF.

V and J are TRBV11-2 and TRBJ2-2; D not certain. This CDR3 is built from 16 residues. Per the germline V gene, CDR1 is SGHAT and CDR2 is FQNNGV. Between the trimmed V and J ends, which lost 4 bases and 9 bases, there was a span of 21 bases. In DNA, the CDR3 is TGTGCCAGCAGCTCCGAGGCGGCGGTTCTGACCCGGGAGCTGTTTTTT. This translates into CASSSEAAVLTRELFF.

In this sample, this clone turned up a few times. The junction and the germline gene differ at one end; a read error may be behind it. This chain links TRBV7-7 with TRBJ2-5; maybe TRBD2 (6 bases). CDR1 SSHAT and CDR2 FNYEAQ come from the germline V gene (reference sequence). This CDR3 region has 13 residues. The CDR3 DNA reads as TGTGCTAGCAGCTTGACCGGGGGAGAGACCCAGTACTTC. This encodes CASSLTGGETQYF.